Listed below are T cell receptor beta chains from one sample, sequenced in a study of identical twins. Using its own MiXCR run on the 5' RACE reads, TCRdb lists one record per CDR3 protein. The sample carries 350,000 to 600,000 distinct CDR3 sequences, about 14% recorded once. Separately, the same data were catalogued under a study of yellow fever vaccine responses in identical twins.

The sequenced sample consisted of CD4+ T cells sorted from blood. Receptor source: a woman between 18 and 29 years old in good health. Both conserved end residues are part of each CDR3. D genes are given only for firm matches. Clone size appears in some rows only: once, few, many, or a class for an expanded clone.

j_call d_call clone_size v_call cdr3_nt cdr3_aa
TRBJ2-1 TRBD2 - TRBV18 TGTGCCAGCTCACCCCAGCGGGGGTCTGATGAGCAGTTCTTC CASSPQRGSDEQFF
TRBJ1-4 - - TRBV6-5 TGTGCCAGCAGTTATAGGCGGGGACATGAAAAACTGTTTTTT CASSYRRGHEKLFF
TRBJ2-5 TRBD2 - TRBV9 TGTGCCAGCAGCGGAGGACTAGCAGAGACCCAGTACTTC CASSGGLAETQYF
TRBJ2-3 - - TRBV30 TGTGCCTGGAACTCCCCGGGCCTGGCTGGCACAGATACGCAGTATTTT CAWNSPGLAGTDTQYF
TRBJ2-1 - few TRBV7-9 TGTGCCAGCAGCCCGCAGGGAGGAGGACCCCATGAGCAGTTCTTC CASSPQGGGPHEQFF
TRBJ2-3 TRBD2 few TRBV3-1 TGTGCCAGCAGCCAGTATCGCGGGGGGGGTCTTAGCACAGATACGCAGTATTTT CASSQYRGGGLSTDTQYF
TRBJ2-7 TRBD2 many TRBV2 TGTGCCAGCTTGGGACTAGCCTACGAGCAGTACTTC CASLGLAYEQYF
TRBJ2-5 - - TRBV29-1 TGCAGCGGCCGAATACAAGAGACCCAGTACTTC CSGRIQETQYF
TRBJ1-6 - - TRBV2 TGTGCCAGCAGTGAAACACATAATTCACCCCTCCACTTT CASSETHNSPLHF
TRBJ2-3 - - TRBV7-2 TGTGCCAGCAGCTTACAGGGGGGGCCCGGAAATACGCAGTATTTT CASSLQGGPGNTQYF
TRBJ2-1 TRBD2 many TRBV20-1 TGCAGTGCTAGGGCTAGCGGGAGTAATGAGCAGTTCTTC CSARASGSNEQFF
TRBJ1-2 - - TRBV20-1 TGCAGTGCTAGAGGAGGGGACTATGGCTACACCTTC CSARGGDYGYTF
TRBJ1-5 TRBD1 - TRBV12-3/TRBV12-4 TGTGCCAGCAGTTTACCCAGGGGGCGCGGCAATCAGCCCCAGCATTTT CASSLPRGRGNQPQHF
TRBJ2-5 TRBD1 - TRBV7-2 TGTGCCAGCAGCAAACCAATCGGGACAGCTCAAGAGACCCAGTACTTC CASSKPIGTAQETQYF
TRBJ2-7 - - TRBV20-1 TGCAGTGCTAGCGCGGGGACGGCAGGGCCCTACGAGCAGTACTTC CSASAGTAGPYEQYF
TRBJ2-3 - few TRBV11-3 TGTGCCAGCGAAGGGGGCACAGATACGCAGTATTTT CASEGGTDTQYF
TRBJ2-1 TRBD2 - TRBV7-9 TGTGCCAGCAGTTTCACTAGCGGGAGGGTTAATGAGCAGTTCTTC CASSFTSGRVNEQFF
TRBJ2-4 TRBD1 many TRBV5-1 TGCGCCAGCTATATGGGAACAGGGGGAAAAAACATTCAGTACTTC CASYMGTGGKNIQYF
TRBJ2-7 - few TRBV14 TGTGCCAGCAGCCAGACCGGGACATATTCCGAGCAGTACTTC CASSQTGTYSEQYF
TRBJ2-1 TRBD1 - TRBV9 TGTGCCAGCAGCGCCCGACAGGGGCGGGGGCAGTTCTTC CASSARQGRGQFF
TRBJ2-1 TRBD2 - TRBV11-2 TGTGCCAGCAGCTCCAGACGAAAGCGGGAGGTCTACCATGAGCAGTTCTTC CASSSRRKREVYHEQFF
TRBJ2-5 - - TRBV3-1 TGTGCCAGCTGCCAAGCTACCACAGGGTCAGAGACCCAGTACTTC CASCQATTGSETQYF
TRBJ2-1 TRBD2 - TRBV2 TGTGCCAGCAGTGACGTACCGGGACTAGGGGGCTTC CASSDVPGLGGF
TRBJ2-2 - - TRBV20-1 TGCAGTGCTAGGAGACTAGCGAACACCGGGGAGCTGTTTTTT CSARRLANTGELFF
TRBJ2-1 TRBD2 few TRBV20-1 TGCAGTGTTACAAGACTAGCGGGGGGGAATGAGCAGTTCTTC CSVTRLAGGNEQFF
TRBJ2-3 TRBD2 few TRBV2 TGTGCCAGCAGTGGGCGACTAGCGGGGGTCGGTACGCAGTATTTT CASSGRLAGVGTQYF
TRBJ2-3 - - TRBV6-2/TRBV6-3 TGTGCCAGCAGTAGAGGGACAACCGGCGGCACAGATACGCAGTATTTT CASSRGTTGGTDTQYF
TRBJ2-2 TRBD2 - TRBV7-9 TGTGCCAGCATCCGAGCGGGAGGATTTGGCGGGGAGCTGTTTTTT CASIRAGGFGGELFF
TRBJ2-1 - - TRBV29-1 TGCAGCGTTGAAGGACTAGAAGGGGGCGGCTCCTACAATGAGCAGTTCTTC CSVEGLEGGGSYNEQFF
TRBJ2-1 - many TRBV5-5 TGTGCCAGCAGCCCAGAACCGGGAACTCTGGGCAATGAGCAGTTCTTC CASSPEPGTLGNEQFF
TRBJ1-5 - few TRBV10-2 TGCGCCAGCAGTGAGGTTCTGCCGAGCAATCAGCCCCAGCATTTT CASSEVLPSNQPQHF
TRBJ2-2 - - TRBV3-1 TGTGCCAGCAGCCCCCACTCAAACACCGGGGAGCTGTTTTTT CASSPHSNTGELFF
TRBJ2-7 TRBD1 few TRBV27 TGTGCCAGCAGGAAGGGACAGGGTTCAAGCTCCTACGAGCAGTACTTC CASRKGQGSSSYEQYF
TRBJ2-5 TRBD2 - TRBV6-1 TGTGCCAGCAAAAGATTCGCGGTAGCGGGGAACCGGGAGACCCAGTACTTC CASKRFAVAGNRETQYF
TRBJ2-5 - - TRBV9 TGTGCCAGCAGCGTAGCTTGGGGGCGGGAGACCCAGTACTTC CASSVAWGRETQYF
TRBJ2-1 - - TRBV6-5 TGTGCCAGTAAACGCGGATATGAGCAGTTCTTC CASKRGYEQFF
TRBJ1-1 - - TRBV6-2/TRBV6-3 TGTGCCAGCAGTTACGGGGGGTCATCTGAAGCTTTCTTT CASSYGGSSEAFF
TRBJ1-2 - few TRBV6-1 TGTGCCAGCAGTGCAGGAGCCTATGGCTACACCTTC CASSAGAYGYTF
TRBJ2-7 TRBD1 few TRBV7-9 TGTGCCAGCAGCTATACCGACAGGGGGATCAAGTTC CASSYTDRGIKF
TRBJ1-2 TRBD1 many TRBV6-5 TGTGCCAGCAGTTACCTACGGACAGGGGGTGCCTATGGCTACACCTTC CASSYLRTGGAYGYTF
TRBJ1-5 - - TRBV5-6 TGTGCCAGCAGCTCAACGGGGAGCCGCAATCAGCCCCAGCATTTT CASSSTGSRNQPQHF
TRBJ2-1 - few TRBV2 TGTGCCAGCAGTGAAGCCGGCACAGGGTCCAATGAGCAGTTCTTC CASSEAGTGSNEQFF
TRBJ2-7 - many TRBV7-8 TGTGCCAGCAGCTTAGTACAGGGCACCTACGAGCAGTACTTC CASSLVQGTYEQYF
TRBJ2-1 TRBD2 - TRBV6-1 TGTGCCAGCAGTCGACTAGCGGGAGTCGATGAGCAGTTCTTC CASSRLAGVDEQFF
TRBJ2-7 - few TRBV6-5 TGTGCCAGCAGTTACCGGAGGGGGGCCTACGAGCAGTACTTC CASSYRRGAYEQYF
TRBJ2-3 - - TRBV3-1 TGTGCCAGCAGCCAAGATTTAGGGTATACGCAGTATTTT CASSQDLGYTQYF
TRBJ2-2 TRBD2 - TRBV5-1 TGCGCCAGCAGCTTGGCTAGCGGGAGGAAGGCCGGGGAGCTGTTTTTT CASSLASGRKAGELFF
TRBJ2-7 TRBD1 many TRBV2 TGTGCCAGCAGCGGACAGGGGGCAAGGTACGAGCAGTACTTC CASSGQGARYEQYF
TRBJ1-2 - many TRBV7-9 TGTGCCAGCAGCTTCCTTCGACCCCAAACTAACTATGGCTACACCTTC CASSFLRPQTNYGYTF
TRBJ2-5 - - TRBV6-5 TGTGCCAGCAGTTCCCGGGACTCCCGGGGGACCCAGTACTTC CASSSRDSRGTQYF
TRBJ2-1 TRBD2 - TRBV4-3 TGCGCCAGCAGCCCTCAGACTAGCGGGAACGATGAGCAGTTCTTC CASSPQTSGNDEQFF
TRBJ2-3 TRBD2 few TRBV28 TGTGCCAGCAGACAGCGGGGCCAGGCAGATACGCAGTATTTT CASRQRGQADTQYF
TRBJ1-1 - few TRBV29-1 TGCAGCCCCGCCCTGGTCGGGGACACTGAAGCTTTCTTT CSPALVGDTEAFF
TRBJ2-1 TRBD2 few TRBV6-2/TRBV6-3 TGTGCCAGCAGTTACGGTTCTAGCGGGAGGGCCTCCTACAATGAGCAGTTCTTC CASSYGSSGRASYNEQFF
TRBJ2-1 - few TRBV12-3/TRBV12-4 TGTGCCAGCAGTTTAGGCGGTCTATTGGGTGAGCAGTTCTTC CASSLGGLLGEQFF
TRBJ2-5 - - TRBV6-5 TGTGCCAGCAGTTACGAAGGGACTGGAGAGACCCAGTACTTC CASSYEGTGETQYF
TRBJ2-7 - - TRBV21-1 TGTGCCAGCAGCAAACCGAGGGGACAGGGGAGCTACGAGCAGTACTTC CASSKPRGQGSYEQYF
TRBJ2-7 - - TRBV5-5 TGTGCCAGCACCCTAGGGTTAGGGACCTACGAGCAGTACTTC CASTLGLGTYEQYF